The clone carrying this T cell receptor (beta chain) was picked up one time. The antigen is unknown. These data come from a study of cytomegalovirus exposure and HLA in healthy donors. Study-level findings and limits: TRBV6-2, TRBV6-3 and other indistinguishable V segments were excluded. Later analysis demonstrated an association between a missense DCLRE1C variant and TCR beta V- and J-gene trimming. At a 0.05 false discovery rate, a later analysis found 16,951 TCR beta sequences to be associated with HLA alleles.

Vbeta (60) and Jbeta (13) primers were used in the PCR. Profiling relied on immunoSEQ multiplex PCR, and the TCRdb table lists in-frame clones only, not all of them. The sample has approximately 100,000 clones, around four fifths seen once; the top ten hold 4.5% to 6%. CDR1 is SGHRS, CDR2 YFSETQ, per germline. J gave up 2 bases and V 2 bases, and 10 bases lay outside the gene matches. The CDR3 length is 18 residues. The sequence came from a woman aged 35 to 49 in good health and CMV-seronegative. The rearrangement joins TRBV5-1 to TRBJ2-5; 12 bases match TRBD2. Sequenced sample: PBMCs. The CDR3 is CASSFGLAGGQIQETQYF. CDR3 sequence (DNA): TGCGCCAGCAGCTTCGGCCTAGCGGGGGGGCAGATACAAGAGACCCAGTACTTC.